The 20 T cell receptor beta chains listed next were all sequenced from one sample in a study of PD-1 blockade in classical Hodgkin lymphoma. Stated time point: cycle 4 day 1 (C4D1), after more than 5 weeks of nivolumab. Brentuximab vedotin exposure varied, and every patient relapsed after autologous stem cell transplantation. TCRdb keeps only in-frame clones here, not all; method: immunoSEQ multiplex PCR. Here the sample spans just under 45,000 clones, around 64% being singletons. Sequences were derived from peripheral blood mononuclear cells (PBMCs), sampled before the fourth cycle of nivolumab. Source of these receptors: a human donor with classical Hodgkin lymphoma.

The chain links TRBV29-1 to TRBJ1-4; D not certain. V was clipped by 0 bases and J by 3 bases, with 8 bases between them. Germline V CDR1 and CDR2: SQVTM, ANQGSEA. This CDR3 is 14 amino acids long. CDR3: CSVEDTTANEKLFF. CDR3 nucleotides: TGCAGCGTTGAAGATACGACGGCTAATGAAAAACTGTTTTTT.

The gene calls are TRBV19 and TRBJ2-7; 9 nucleotides align to TRBD1. The V gene's germline CDR1 is LNHDA and CDR2 SQIVND (reference sequence). This CDR3 comprises 15 residues. Trimming cost V 5 bases and J 4 bases; bases outside gene matches: 9. As DNA, the CDR3 is TGTGCCAGTAGTTCGACGGGACAGGGTCCATACGAGCAGTACTTC. It encodes CASSSTGQGPYEQYF.

The chain links TRBV7-2 to TRBJ2-7; tentative D call: TRBD1 (6 bases). Germline V gene data show CDR1 as SGHTA and CDR2 as FQGNSA. Trimming took 4 bases from V and 3 from J, leaving 13 bases between them. This CDR3 is 14 amino acids long. CDR3 sequence: CASSSPGTSYEQYF. CDR3 DNA: TGTGCCAGCAGCTCCCCCGGGACAAGCTACGAGCAGTACTTC.

The chain recombines TRBV9 with TRBJ2-1; 11 bases agree with TRBD2. The CDR3 has 18 residues. Germline V gives CDR1 SGDLS, CDR2 YYNGEE. J lost 1 base, V lost 0 bases, and 6 bases had no gene match. The CDR3 loop reads CASSVARLAGGSYNEQFF. CDR3 sequence (DNA): TGTGCCAGCAGCGTAGCTCGGCTAGCGGGAGGTTCCTACAATGAGCAGTTCTTC. The full variable domain, with the rest looked up from reference TRBV9 and TRBJ2-1, is DSGVTQTPKHLITATGQRVTLRCSPRSGDLSVYWYQQSLDQGLQFLIQYYNGEERAKGNILERFSAQQFPDLHSELNLSSLELGDSALYFCASSVARLAGGSYNEQFFGPGTRLTVL.

The chain employs TRBV6-6 and TRBJ2-1, with D perhaps matching TRBD1 (6 bases). This CDR3 is built from 12 residues. V was cut by 0 bases and J by 16 bases, with 13 bases left in between. Germline V gives CDR1 MNHNY, CDR2 SVGAGI (reference sequence). CDR3 DNA: TGTGCCAGCAGTTACTCAGGGCAGGGGTGCTTCTTC. It yields the protein CASSYSGQGCFF.

This clone was seen more than once but under ten times. The V call is TRBV19, the J call TRBJ2-1; 7 positions agree with TRBD2. Germline-derived CDR1 and CDR2 are LNHDA and SQIVND (reference sequence). Trimming cost V 7 bases and J 8 bases; bases outside gene matches: 20. This CDR3 has 17 amino acids. The CDR3 sequence is CASTGGSWAFGGYEQFF. CDR3 bases: TGTGCCAGTACTGGCGGGAGCTGGGCATTTGGTGGCTATGAGCAGTTCTTC.

In nucleotides, the CDR3 is TGTGCCAGCAGCCGAGCTTCGGGGTTCGAGCAGTACTTC. As protein: CASSRASGFEQYF. The V gene is TRBV6-5, the J gene TRBJ2-7, with a possible D match to TRBD2 (5 bases). V was clipped by 6 bases and J by 6 bases, with 15 bases between them. The CDR3 is made up of 13 amino acids. Per germline, CDR1 MNHEY and CDR2 SVGAGI.

This clone occurred a few times. The chain joins TRBV6-5 to TRBJ2-7; 9 nucleotides match TRBD1. Germline V lookup: CDR1 MNHEY, CDR2 SVGAGI. V shed 2 bases, J shed 2 bases, and the junction held 7 bases outside the gene matches. The CDR3 is 16 residues long. For the CDR3, the DNA is TGTGCCAGCAGTTACCCCTCCGGGACAGGGCCCTACGAGCAGTACTTC. Translated: CASSYPSGTGPYEQYF.

This clone was recorded at least ten times. The chain carries TRBV5-1 and TRBJ2-5; unclear D gene. The V end was cut by 0 bases, the J end by 3 bases, with 6 bases between. The length of the CDR3 is 13 residues. The V gene's germline CDR1 is SGHRS and CDR2 YFSETQ. The CDR3 is CASSLGPEETQYF. DNA for the CDR3: TGCGCCAGCAGCTTGGGTCCAGAAGAGACCCAGTACTTC.

As regards this clone: One end of the junction varies from germline; a read error may be responsible. The genes are TRBV6-5 and TRBJ2-5, with unresolved D. The CDR3 loop spans 10 amino acids. The V gene's germline CDR1 is MNHEY and CDR2 SVGAGI. The CDR3 sequence: CASGQEAQYF. The DNA of the CDR3 is TGTGCCAGCGGTCAAGAGGCCCAGTACTTC.

Here the CDR3 reads CAISEFGPSGTGELFF. In DNA form, the CDR3 reads TGTGCCATCAGTGAGTTTGGGCCCTCGGGCACCGGGGAGCTGTTTTTT. V and J are TRBV10-3 and TRBJ2-2; the D is unclear. V dropped 1 base and J dropped 4 bases, with 13 bases sitting between them. The CDR3 is made up of 16 amino acids. Looked up from germline, CDR1 is ENHRY and CDR2 is SYGVKD.

This clone occurred a few times. The chain links TRBV28 to TRBJ2-1, with TRBD2 matching 9 bases. Trimming cost V 8 bases and J 8 bases; bases outside gene matches: 13. In germline, CDR1 is MDHEN, CDR2 SYDVKM. The CDR3 is 15 amino acids. The CDR3 DNA follows: TGTGCCAGCTGTGAGAGCGGGAGGATGGGCGATGAGCAGTTCTTC. Amino acids: CASCESGRMGDEQFF.

DNA of the CDR3: TGTGCCAGCAGTATCGACAGGGGGATCTACGAGCAGTACTTC. Protein product: CASSIDRGIYEQYF. This sequence joins TRBV2 and TRBJ2-7; 9 bases line up with TRBD1. The ends lost 5 bases at V and 3 bases at J; junction bases unmatched: 5. The germline gives CDR1 SNHLY, CDR2 FYNNEI. The CDR3 is made up of 14 amino acids.

This clone has just a few counts. The J gene is TRBJ1-2, the V gene TRBV7-2, with a weak D call TRBD1 (5 bases). CDR1 is SGHTA, CDR2 FQGNSA, per germline. Trimming removed 8 bases at V and 6 bases at J, with 22 bases between. The CDR3 is 15 residues long. CDR3 in amino acids: CASEGTGQSIDGYTF. The CDR3 nucleotides read TGTGCCAGCGAAGGGACGGGGCAGAGCATCGATGGCTACACCTTC.

This chain joins TRBV6-5 and TRBJ2-2; D gene unclear. Germline loops: CDR1 MNHEY, CDR2 SVGAGI. CDR3 length: 14 residues. V dropped 0 bases and J dropped 0 bases, with 2 bases sitting between them. The CDR3 spells CASSYSTNTGELFF. The CDR3 nucleotides are TGTGCCAGCAGTTACTCGACGAACACCGGGGAGCTGTTTTTT.

This clone has only a few counts. The chain joins TRBV4-3 to TRBJ1-4; D uncertain. The V gene's germline CDR1 is LGHNA and CDR2 YSLEER. The CDR3 is 17 amino acids. V was pared by 3 bases and J by 0 bases, with 14 bases between. The CDR3 bases are TGCGCCAGCAGCCACCTCCCAGGTACTGCAACTAATGAAAAACTGTTTTTT. This gives the protein CASSHLPGTATNEKLFF.

The gene calls are TRBV5-8 and TRBJ2-2; no clear D gene. Trimming removed 0 bases at V and 1 base at J, with 13 bases between. The CDR3 contains 17 residues. Germline assignment: CDR1 SGHTS and CDR2 YDEGEE. CDR3 in amino acids: CASSLGGRARNTGELFF. The CDR3 bases are TGTGCCAGCAGCTTGGGTGGGCGTGCGAGGAACACCGGGGAGCTGTTTTTT.

This clone was picked up a small number of times. CDR3 nucleotides: TGCGCCAGCAGTGAGCCCGGGGGGACCTCCTACGAGCAGTACTTC. Translated, it gives CASSEPGGTSYEQYF. This chain uses TRBV10-2 with TRBJ2-7, with TRBD2 identical over 7 bases. V lost 2 bases and J lost 0; bases outside the gene matches: 4. The CDR3 length is 15 residues. From germline, CDR1 is WSHSY and CDR2 SAAADI.

This clone has more than one count but fewer than ten. V usage is TRBV2 and J usage is TRBJ1-5; tentatively, D is TRBD1 (6 bases). V dropped 7 bases and J dropped 4 bases, with 11 bases sitting between them. The CDR3 length is 13 residues. Germline V gene data show CDR1 as SNHLY and CDR2 as FYNNEI. CDR3 nucleotides: TGTGCCAGCATGGGGGGGCGAAATCAGCCCCAGCATTTT. Protein: CASMGGRNQPQHF.

This clone was found once. The chain combines TRBV2 with TRBJ2-3; D is possibly TRBD2 (6 bases). Germline CDR1 is SNHLY and CDR2 is FYNNEI. Trimming pared 2 bases from V and 8 bases from J, leaving 17 bases between. This CDR3 spans 15 amino acids. The CDR3 loop is CASSELTTTRGTQYF. The CDR3 DNA is TGTGCCAGCAGTGAATTGACCACGACTAGAGGTACGCAGTATTTT. The full variable domain, its missing parts supplied by reference TRBV2 and TRBJ2-3, is EPEVTQTPSHQVTQMGQEVILRCVPISNHLYFYWYRQILGQKVEFLVSFYNNEISEKSEIFDDQFSVERPDGSNFTLKIRSTKLEDSAMYFCASSELTTTRGTQYFGPGTRLTVL.